The TCR beta chain described here comes from a study of cytomegalovirus exposure and HLA in healthy donors. In the study overall: Falling in the Caucasian-associated ancestry cluster were about 80% of approximately 410 genotyped donors.

Deletions cut 4 bases from V and 6 bases from J, with 9 bases between. Germline lookup yields CDR1 SEHNR and CDR2 FQNEAQ (reference sequence). The length of the CDR3 is 12 residues. It was with 60 Vbeta and 13 Jbeta primers that the PCR ran. TCRdb's table, derived via immunoSEQ multiplex PCR, lists solely in-frame clones and lacks some. The sample has approximately 150,000 clones, 84% seen once. Comments on this clone: Antigen: not known.

Study-level points and caveats: The study assumed roughly uniform donor sequencing depth for presence/absence analyses. TCR beta V segments were, for the most part, productive about 87% or about 30% of the time in an earlier analysis. The HLA-A and HLA-B alleles of most subjects were reportedly predicted accurately from TCR beta sequences.

The receptor's source is a girl aged 5-17 years in good health and CMV-seropositive. The sample taken for sequencing was PBMCs. This chain joins TRBV7-9 and TRBJ1-1; D unresolved. In nucleotides, the CDR3 is TGTGCCAGCAGCTCTGGGAGCGCTGAAGCTTTCTTT. This gives the protein CASSSGSAEAFF.